Following are 24 T cell receptor beta chains from one sample sequenced in a study of STAT3 mutations in large granular lymphocyte leukemia. Study conclusions and caveats: Every T-cell large granular lymphocyte leukemia patient had at least one immunodominant TCR beta clonotype.

The table came from immunoSEQ multiplex PCR; TCRdb's copy has only in-frame clones and leaves some out. The table has approximately 27,000 clones, roughly 80% seen once. Their specific antigens are unknown. The sequencing sample was made of peripheral blood mononuclear cells. The receptor source for this set is a woman aged 45-60 years with T-cell large granular lymphocyte leukemia. Some clones in this sample may be carry-over from other donors' samples.

This chain uses TRBV7-9 with TRBJ1-2; 7 bases fit TRBD1. The V gene end was trimmed by 2 bases and the J gene end by 6 bases; junction bases not matched to a gene: 15. Germline loops: CDR1 SEHNR, CDR2 FQNEAQ (reference sequence). The CDR3 has 17 residues. DNA for the CDR3: TGTGCCAGCAGCTTATGGGGGCTTGACAGGGAAGGTCATGGCTACACCTTC. This codes for CASSLWGLDREGHGYTF.

The chain employs TRBV30 and TRBJ1-5; D gene ambiguous. CDR3 size: 13 residues. Trimming took off 2 bases at V and 2 bases at J, with 7 bases between the two ends. The germline V gene has CDR1 GTSNPN and CDR2 SVGIG (reference sequence). In DNA form, the CDR3 reads TGTGCCTGGAGTCCCGGGGGCAATCAGCCCCAGCATTTT. It yields the protein CAWSPGGNQPQHF.

This chain connects TRBV7-8 to TRBJ2-7, with TRBD2 matching over 8 bases. CDR1 is SGHVS and CDR2 is FQNEAQ in the germline V gene. This CDR3 spans 14 amino acids. V shed 5 bases, J shed 3 bases, and the junction held 6 bases outside the gene matches. CDR3 residues: CASSLRLASYEQYF. The CDR3 bases are TGTGCCAGCAGCCTCAGACTAGCGAGCTACGAGCAGTACTTC. The full variable domain, with the rest looked up from reference TRBV7-8 and TRBJ2-7, is GAGVSQSPRYKVAKRGQDVALRCDPISGHVSLFWYQQALGQGPEFLTYFQNEAQLDKSGLPSDRFFAERPEGSVSTLKIQRTQQEDSAVYLCASSLRLASYEQYFGPGTRLTVT.

The chain combines TRBV7-2 with TRBJ1-2; 7 bases map to TRBD1. Germline V CDR1 and CDR2: SGHTA, FQGNSA. This CDR3 is 13 amino acids long. The trim removed 4 bases at V and 3 bases at J, leaving 2 bases unmatched. This CDR3 is CASSYDRDYGYTF. The CDR3 DNA follows: TGTGCCAGCAGCTACGACAGGGACTATGGCTACACCTTC.

J is TRBJ2-5 and V is TRBV18, with 7 bases lining up with TRBD2. Trimming cost V 3 bases and J 0 bases; bases outside gene matches: 4. Germline V CDR1 and CDR2: KGHSH, LQKENI. The CDR3 has 15 amino acids. CDR3 nucleotide sequence: TGTGCCAGCTCACCTCCCGGGGGGAACCAAGAGACCCAGTACTTC. Translation: CASSPPGGNQETQYF.

This rearrangement joins TRBV7-9 to TRBJ1-1, with a tentative D call TRBD1 (5 bases). CDR1 SEHNR and CDR2 FQNEAQ come from the germline V gene (reference sequence). The CDR3 runs to 14 residues. Trimming left V 5 bases short and J 5 bases short, with 15 bases between. As DNA, the CDR3 is TGTGCCAGCAGCCCCTCGGGGGTGGGGACTGAAGCTTTCTTT. Translating it yields CASSPSGVGTEAFF. Using reference TRBV7-9 and TRBJ1-1 for the parts outside the CDR3, the full variable domain is DTGVSQNPRHKITKRGQNVTFRCDPISEHNRLYWYRQTLGQGPEFLTYFQNEAQLEKSRLLSDRFSAERPKGSFSTLEIQRTEQGDSAMYLCASSPSGVGTEAFFGQGTRLTVV.

This clone was seen a few times. The V call is TRBV18, the J call TRBJ2-7; a weak D match, TRBD1 (5 bases). The V gene lost 4 bases and the J gene lost 0 bases, with 13 bases spanning the gap. CDR1 and CDR2 (germline): KGHSH, LQKENI. The CDR3 runs to 15 residues. CDR3 protein: CASSLPAGYSYEQYF. Here the CDR3 DNA reads TGTGCCAGCTCACTCCCGGCAGGGTACTCCTACGAGCAGTACTTC.

This chain connects TRBV5-1 to TRBJ2-1; D may be TRBD1 (5 bases). Trimming removed 0 bases from V and 9 bases from J, with 19 bases in between. Germline loops: CDR1 SGHRS, CDR2 YFSETQ. CDR3 length: 16 residues. CDR3 in amino acids: CASSLARADQGAEQFF. CDR3 nucleotides: TGCGCCAGCAGCTTGGCCCGGGCTGACCAGGGCGCTGAGCAGTTCTTC.

This rearrangement joins TRBV18 to TRBJ1-2; D gene uncertain. This CDR3 region has 14 residues. Between the trimmed V and J ends, which lost 3 bases and 8 bases, there was a span of 16 bases. Germline V gene lookup returns CDR1 KGHSH and CDR2 LQKENI. Here the CDR3 DNA reads TGTGCCAGCTCACCGTCTTTGGGATCGGAGGGCTACACCTTC. This gives the protein CASSPSLGSEGYTF.

The rearrangement links TRBV5-4 to TRBJ2-7; D is perhaps TRBD2 (6 bases). The V end was cut by 5 bases, the J end by 7 bases, with 16 bases between. Per the germline V gene, CDR1 is SGHNT and CDR2 is YYREEE (reference sequence). This CDR3 is 13 amino acids long. CDR3 DNA: TGTGCCAGCAGTTCTCCCCCCGGGGGAGAGCAGTACTTC. Translated, it gives CASSSPPGGEQYF. Looking up the rest from reference TRBV5-4 and TRBJ2-7 gives the full variable domain: ETGVTQSPTHLIKTRGQQVTLRCSSQSGHNTVSWYQQALGQGPQFIFQYYREEENGRGNFPPRFSGLQFPNYSSELNVNALELDDSALYLCASSSPPGGEQYFGPGTRLTVT.

The rearrangement uses TRBV29-1 and TRBJ2-5; TRBD2 agrees at 10 bases. The CDR3 is 14 residues long. The V and J ends lost 7 bases and 5 bases, in that order; junction bases with no gene match: 10. The germline V gene has CDR1 SQVTM and CDR2 ANQGSEA. CDR3 DNA: TGCAGCGGGGGCCCGGGACTAGCGTTCGAGACCCAGTACTTC. The encoded protein is CSGGPGLAFETQYF. Full variable domain (remainder filled in from reference TRBV29-1 and TRBJ2-5): SAVISQKPSRDICQRGTSLTIQCQVDSQVTMMFWYRQQPGQSLTLIATANQGSEATYESGFVIDKFPISRPNLTFSTLTVSNMSPEDSSIYLCSGGPGLAFETQYFGPGTRLLVL.

The genes are TRBV5-6 and TRBJ1-2, with unresolved D. V was trimmed by 2 bases and J by 0 bases, leaving 5 bases between them. CDR3 size: 13 residues. Looked up from germline, CDR1 is SGHDT and CDR2 is YYEEEE. CDR3 bases: TGTGCCAGCAGCTTTTCAGCTAACTATGGCTACACCTTC. Amino acids: CASSFSANYGYTF. The full variable domain, its missing parts supplied by reference TRBV5-6 and TRBJ1-2, is DAGVTQSPTHLIKTRGQQVTLRCSPKSGHDTVSWYQQALGQGPQFIFQYYEEEERQRGNFPDRFSGHQFPNYSSELNVNALLLGDSALYLCASSFSANYGYTFGSGTRLTVV.

The V and J genes are TRBV7-9 and TRBJ2-1; D perhaps matches TRBD1 (6 bases). The CDR3 is 13 amino acids. CDR1 and CDR2 (germline): SEHNR, FQNEAQ (reference sequence). Trimming took off 0 bases at V and 7 bases at J, with 7 bases between the two ends. This CDR3 reads CASSLAGGNEQFF. The DNA of the CDR3 is TGTGCCAGCAGCTTAGCAGGGGGAAATGAGCAGTTCTTC.

The V and J genes are TRBV5-1 and TRBJ2-5; 8 bases map to TRBD2. The CDR3 loop spans 17 amino acids. The ends lost 0 bases at V and 2 bases at J; junction bases unmatched: 9. Looked up from germline, CDR1 is SGHRS and CDR2 is YFSETQ. The CDR3 sequence is CASSLGPGTRLQETQYF. In DNA form, the CDR3 reads TGCGCCAGCAGCTTGGGCCCCGGGACTAGACTTCAAGAGACCCAGTACTTC.

Notes on this clone: Sequence at one end of the junction differs from germline and may be a read error. This sequence joins TRBV18 and TRBJ1-1, with D unclear. From germline, CDR1 is KGHSH and CDR2 LQKENI. CDR3 size: 13 residues. For the CDR3, the DNA is TGTGCCAGCTCCCCACGTTTATCAGAAGAAGCTTTCTTT. Translating it yields CASSPRLSEEAFF.

This chain joins TRBV20-1 and TRBJ1-2; D gene uncertain. The germline V gene has CDR1 DFQATT and CDR2 SNEGSKA (reference sequence). The V and J ends lost 3 bases and 8 bases respectively, with 7 bases between them. The CDR3 contains 10 residues. The CDR3 sequence is CSARVEGYTF. CDR3 nucleotide sequence: TGCAGTGCTAGGGTCGAGGGCTACACCTTC.

This sequence joins TRBV27 and TRBJ1-4, with TRBD1 identical over 9 bases. J gave up 3 bases and V 4 bases, and 3 bases lay outside the gene matches. The germline V gene encodes CDR1 MNHEY and CDR2 SMNVEV (reference sequence). The CDR3 consists of 15 residues. Written as DNA, the CDR3 is TGTGCCAGCAGTTCACAGGGGGCGGCTAATGAAAAACTGTTTTTT. Translating it yields CASSSQGAANEKLFF.

This chain uses TRBV5-1 with TRBJ2-1; D uncertain. CDR1 is SGHRS and CDR2 is YFSETQ in the germline V gene. The CDR3 contains 16 residues. V was clipped by 0 bases and J by 0 bases, with 10 bases between them. CDR3 in amino acids: CASSLDGASSYNEQFF. The DNA for the CDR3 is TGCGCCAGCAGCTTGGACGGAGCGAGCTCCTACAATGAGCAGTTCTTC.

The rearrangement links TRBV28 to TRBJ1-1, with TRBD1 identical over 7 bases. Germline trimming cut 6 bases from V and 4 bases from J; bases unmatched to any gene: 8. CDR1 is MDHEN, CDR2 SYDVKM, per germline. This CDR3 spans 14 amino acids. CDR3 DNA: TGTGCCAGCAGCGCAGGGGGTCGAAGCACTGAAGCTTTCTTT. Its protein product is CASSAGGRSTEAFF. Using reference TRBV28 and TRBJ1-1 for the parts outside the CDR3, the full variable domain is DVKVTQSSRYLVKRTGEKVFLECVQDMDHENMFWYRQDPGLGLRLIYFSYDVKMKEKGDIPEGYSVSREKKERFSLILESASTNQTSMYLCASSAGGRSTEAFFGQGTRLTVV.

The V call is TRBV7-9, the J call TRBJ2-4, with 8 bases identical to TRBD1. Germline V gives CDR1 SEHNR, CDR2 FQNEAQ (reference sequence). Trimming at V came to 5 bases and at J to 7 bases, leaving 7 bases not matched to a gene. This CDR3 contains 14 residues. The CDR3 spells CASSNQGARNIQYF. The CDR3 DNA sequence: TGTGCCAGCAGCAATCAGGGGGCGCGGAACATTCAGTACTTC. Supplemented by reference TRBV7-9 and TRBJ2-4, the full variable domain reads DTGVSQNPRHKITKRGQNVTFRCDPISEHNRLYWYRQTLGQGPEFLTYFQNEAQLEKSRLLSDRFSAERPKGSFSTLEIQRTEQGDSAMYLCASSNQGARNIQYFGAGTRLSVL.

The CDR3: CASSVTGTATNEKLFF. The CDR3 bases are TGTGCCAGCAGCGTAACCGGGACTGCAACTAATGAAAAACTGTTTTTT. The J gene is TRBJ1-4, the V gene TRBV9; a possible D gene is TRBD1 (5 bases). Per germline, CDR1 SGDLS and CDR2 YYNGEE. Trimming shortened V by 1 base and J by 0 bases, and 10 bases separated the two germline ends. CDR3 length equals 16 residues. Filled out from reference TRBV9 and TRBJ1-4, the complete variable domain reads DSGVTQTPKHLITATGQRVTLRCSPRSGDLSVYWYQQSLDQGLQFLIQYYNGEERAKGNILERFSAQQFPDLHSELNLSSLELGDSALYFCASSVTGTATNEKLFFGSGTQLSVL.

The gene calls are TRBV6-5 and TRBJ2-7, with TRBD1 as a possible D gene (6 bases). V was cut by 0 bases and J by 3 bases, with 12 bases left in between. The CDR3 loop spans 15 amino acids. Per germline, CDR1 MNHEY and CDR2 SVGAGI. The DNA for the CDR3 is TGTGCCAGCAGTTACTCCTGGACAGCCCTCTACGAGCAGTACTTC. It specifies CASSYSWTALYEQYF.

This clone was seen just once. The chain carries TRBV4-1 and TRBJ2-7; 8 bases map to TRBD2. Trimming at V came to 4 bases and at J to 3 bases, leaving 5 bases not matched to a gene. Per germline, CDR1 MGHRA and CDR2 YSYEKL. This CDR3 has 14 amino acids. DNA for the CDR3: TGCGCCAGCAGCCTCGCCAGCGGGAGCTACGAGCAGTACTTC. Translated: CASSLASGSYEQYF.

This CDR3 reads CASRRTGVDSGANVLTF. The CDR3 nucleotides read TGTGCCAGTAGGAGAACAGGGGTCGACTCTGGGGCCAACGTCCTGACTTTC. The chain employs TRBV19 and TRBJ2-6; TRBD1 matches at 7 bases. V shed 6 bases, J shed 0 bases, and the junction held 8 bases outside the gene matches. The germline V gene encodes CDR1 LNHDA and CDR2 SQIVND (reference sequence). The CDR3 has 17 amino acids.